The table lists the clone carrying this TCR beta chain with a count of one. The CDR3 extends over 15 amino acids. V lost 2 bases and J 4 bases, leaving 13 bases between the germline ends. Germline assignment: CDR1 KGHSH and CDR2 LQKENI. The PCR contained 60 Vbeta and 13 Jbeta primers. The repertoire was sequenced with immunoSEQ multiplex PCR; TCRdb's copy has only in-frame clones and lacks some. The sample lists roughly 74,000 clones, around 76% occurring once. These data are taken from a study of cytomegalovirus exposure and HLA in healthy donors. There were likely unrecorded immune exposures, though donors were nominally healthy when sampled.

This TCR was sampled from a man aged 35 to 55 in good health and CMV-seronegative. The chain carries TRBV18 and TRBJ2-3; tentatively, D is TRBD1 (5 bases). Sequenced sample: PBMCs. The CDR3 nucleotides are TGTGCCAGCTCACCAATCGGCAGGGTGCCAGATACGCAGTATTTT. This translates into CASSPIGRVPDTQYF.